This entry describes one T cell receptor beta chain. This clonotype was detected only a few times. Which antigen it targets is not known. Base qualities were left out, and no much larger clone turns up one base away. Density gradient separation was used to isolate peripheral blood mononuclear cells from healthy donor buffy coats. The study enriched total CD8+ T cells through negative magnetic separation using EasySep or MojoSort CD8+ T cell isolation kits. For each subset, total RNA was extracted using an RNeasy Mini Kit from duplicate vials of some 150,000 sorted CD8+ T cells. The PBMCs were used fresh or after being cryopreserved in fetal bovine serum with around 10% DMSO. Fluorescence-activated cell sorting on a FACSAria III was used to sort the CD8+ T cell subsets to purity. These data come from a study of human CD8 memory T cell subsets (dated by TCRdb to 2020 to 2022). Study-wide context: The clonal relationships among stem-like (TSTEM), progenitor exhausted-like (TPEX) and effector memory CD8+ T cell subsets were assessed by comparing the TCRbeta repertoires of these subsets. Six donors each provided TSTEM, TPEX and effector memory subsets, and TCRbeta repertoires were obtained from all six.

A Human TCR Profiling Kit was used to prepare UMI-labeled 5' RACE TCRbeta libraries. Every TCRbeta library was prepared in parallel, with the same number of PCR cycles used for all of the libraries. The published analysis was carried out like this. Between roughly 3,000 and 18,000 functional CDR3beta clonotypes were contained in each TCRbeta library. UMI extraction and consensus assembly used MIGEC 1.2.9, requiring at least three reads per UMI. MiXCR 3.0.3 was used to extract in-frame CDR3beta repertoires. Each sample was downsampled to 42,000 randomly selected UMIs before diversity metrics were calculated in VDJtools 1.2.1. For each sample pair, the repertoire overlap metrics D, R and F2 were calculated in VDJtools using the top 3,000 clones. TCRdb itself trimmed the public reads at Q25 with fastp, ran MiXCR and retained productive beta chains. All rows with the same CDR3 protein become a single entry with the most common DNA and genes. In this record, the V and J calls reflect TCRdb's handling and not the investigators' own analysis. The sample records about 7,900 distinct CDR3 sequences, 3.5% to 4.5% of which are singletons. Clones ranked in the top ten supply about 38% of the sample.

V lost 6 bases and J lost 2 bases, and the count of bases not matched to a germline gene is 5. From the germline V gene, CDR1 is SNHLY and CDR2 is FYNNEI. Counted from cysteine to phenylalanine, this CDR3 has 15 amino acids. Only CDR3 DNA remains: 45 bases, in frame from the first base. Study-wide findings and limitations: Chao1 estimates suggested greater repertoire diversity in TSTEM than in TPEX subsets, potentially reflecting a broader range of specificities. Both stem-like subsets shared clonotypes with effector memory cells, but TSTEM and TPEX repertoires overlapped minimally, suggesting distinct antigen spectra. Only TCRbeta chains were sequenced, and the repertoire comparisons were based on roughly six donors and tested using paired t-tests with Bonferroni correction. TSTEM and TPEX subsets showed similarly high normalized Shannon-Wiener diversity, whereas effector memory subsets were comparatively less diverse.

This receptor was identified in a human donor in good health. Recombination joined TRBV2 with TRBJ2-3, with 10 bases in between that match TRBD2. Sample: CD8+ T cells from PBMCs. Here is the DNA: TGTGCCAGCAGCGGAACTAGCGGGGTCACAGATACGCAGTATTTT. Its translation is CASSGTSGVTDTQYF. Here the CDR3 is joined to the reference TRBV2 and TRBJ2-3 genes, and the full variable domain is: EPEVTQTPSHQVTQMGQEVILRCVPISNHLYFYWYRQILGQKVEFLVSFYNNEISEKSEIFDDQFSVERPDGSNFTLKIRSTKLEDSAMYFCASSGTSGVTDTQYFGPGTRLTVL.